This T cell receptor beta chain was recovered during a study of cytomegalovirus exposure and HLA in healthy donors. Study-level points and caveats: The authors reported that TCR beta sequences could predict HLA-A and HLA-B alleles. These predictions were accurate for most subjects in the first cohort. According to reports, the classifier identified cytomegalovirus status with high specificity and sensitivity. Donor immune exposure was known only as CMV serostatus. Researchers counted 164 TCR beta chains as cytomegalovirus-associated.

Of note for this clone: The antigen remains undetermined.

Trimming pared 2 bases from V and 3 bases from J, leaving 16 bases between. This CDR3 contains 16 residues. Germline CDR1 and CDR2: KGHSH and LQKENI. The PCR used 60 Vbeta and 13 Jbeta primers. Clones were sequenced by immunoSEQ multiplex PCR, and TCRdb holds only the in-frame ones, with some missing. In the table there are around 110,000 clones, roughly 82% of which are singletons. The TCR comes from a middle-aged man in good health and CMV-seronegative. J is TRBJ1-1 and V is TRBV18; weak D call: TRBD1 (5 bases). Sequencing input: PBMCs. CDR3 amino acids: CASSPGVLDTDTEAFF. As DNA, the CDR3 is TGTGCCAGCTCACCAGGGGTACTGGACACGGACACTGAAGCTTTCTTT.